Listed below are T cell receptor beta chains from one sample, sequenced in a study of T cells after yellow fever vaccination. In TCRdb, the 5' RACE reads were re-called with MiXCR into one record per CDR3 protein. The repertoire holds about 73,000 distinct CDR3 sequences, with roughly 7.7% as singletons. Here the sequenced sample was CD8+ T cells sorted from PBMCs, taken on the day of the yellow fever booster vaccination. These TCRs come from a man aged 25-45 years who received the YFV17D yellow fever vaccine. The CDR3 runs from the conserved cysteine through the conserved F or W. Each record gives: CDR3 length, D gene, V gene, clone size, J gene, CDR3 protein, CDR3 DNA. D genes are given only for firm matches. Clone size is not always given. Where it is, it says once, few, many or a class for expanded clones.

cdr3_length: 15; d_call: TRBD1; v_call: TRBV6-2/TRBV6-3; clone_size: -; j_call: TRBJ1-5; cdr3_aa: CASSYDRESDQPQHF; cdr3_nt: TGTGCCAGCAGTTACGACAGGGAGAGCGATCAGCCCCAGCATTTT
cdr3_length: 17; d_call: TRBD2; v_call: TRBV4-1; clone_size: few; j_call: TRBJ2-7; cdr3_aa: CASSQEFWTSATYEQYF; cdr3_nt: TGCGCCAGCAGCCAAGAATTTTGGACTAGCGCTACCTACGAGCAGTACTTC
cdr3_length: 16; d_call: TRBD2; v_call: TRBV7-2; clone_size: many; j_call: TRBJ2-1; cdr3_aa: CASSPTLAGSYNEQFF; cdr3_nt: TGTGCCAGCAGCCCGACCCTAGCGGGCTCCTACAATGAGCAGTTCTTC
cdr3_length: 15; d_call: -; v_call: TRBV20-1; clone_size: -; j_call: TRBJ2-2; cdr3_aa: CSARGRGSDTGELFF; cdr3_nt: TGCAGTGCTAGAGGGAGGGGATCTGACACCGGGGAGCTGTTTTTT
cdr3_length: 12; d_call: -; v_call: TRBV5-1; clone_size: many; j_call: TRBJ2-2; cdr3_aa: CASSLSDGELFF; cdr3_nt: TGCGCCAGCAGCTTGAGCGACGGGGAGCTGTTTTTT
cdr3_length: 14; d_call: TRBD2; v_call: TRBV7-2; clone_size: -; j_call: TRBJ2-3; cdr3_aa: CASSLSSGIDTQYF; cdr3_nt: TGTGCCAGCAGCTTATCGAGCGGGATTGATACGCAGTATTTT
cdr3_length: 11; d_call: -; v_call: TRBV7-2; clone_size: -; j_call: TRBJ2-2; cdr3_aa: CASSITGELFF; cdr3_nt: TGTGCCAGCAGCATCACCGGGGAGCTGTTTTTT
cdr3_length: 11; d_call: -; v_call: TRBV5-4; clone_size: -; j_call: TRBJ2-1; cdr3_aa: CASSLNNEQFF; cdr3_nt: TGTGCCAGCAGCTTAAACAATGAGCAGTTCTTC
cdr3_length: 15; d_call: -; v_call: TRBV27; clone_size: -; j_call: TRBJ2-1; cdr3_aa: CASSLTQGRYNEQFF; cdr3_nt: TGTGCCAGCAGTTTGACCCAGGGAAGGTACAATGAGCAGTTCTTC
cdr3_length: 17; d_call: TRBD2; v_call: TRBV28; clone_size: -; j_call: TRBJ2-7; cdr3_aa: CASSLIGLGLSGYEQYF; cdr3_nt: TGTGCCAGCAGTTTAATCGGACTAGGCTTATCGGGGTACGAGCAGTACTTC